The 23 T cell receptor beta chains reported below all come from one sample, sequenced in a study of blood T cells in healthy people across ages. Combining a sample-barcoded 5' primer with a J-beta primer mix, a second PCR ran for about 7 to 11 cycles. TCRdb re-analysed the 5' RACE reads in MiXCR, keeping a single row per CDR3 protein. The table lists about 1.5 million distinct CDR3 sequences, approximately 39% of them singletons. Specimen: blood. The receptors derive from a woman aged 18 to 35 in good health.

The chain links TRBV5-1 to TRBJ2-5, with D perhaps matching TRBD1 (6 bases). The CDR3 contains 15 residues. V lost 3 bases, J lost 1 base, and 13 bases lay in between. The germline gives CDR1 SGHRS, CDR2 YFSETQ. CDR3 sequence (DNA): TGCGCCAGCAGCTCCTCCGGGACATCCCAAGAGACCCAGTACTTC. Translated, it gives CASSSSGTSQETQYF. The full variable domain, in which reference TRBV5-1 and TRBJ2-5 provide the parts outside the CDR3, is KAGVTQTPRYLIKTRGQQVTLSCSPISGHRSVSWYQQTPGQGLQFLFEYFSETQRNKGNFPGRFSGRQFSNSRSEMNVSTLELGDSALYLCASSSSGTSQETQYFGPGTRLLVL.

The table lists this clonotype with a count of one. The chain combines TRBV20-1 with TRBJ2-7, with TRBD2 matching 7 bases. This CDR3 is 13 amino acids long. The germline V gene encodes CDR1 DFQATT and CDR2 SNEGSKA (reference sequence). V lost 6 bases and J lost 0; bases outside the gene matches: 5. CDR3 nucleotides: TGCAGTGCATGGACTAGGGACTCCTACGAGCAGTACTTC. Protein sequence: CSAWTRDSYEQYF.

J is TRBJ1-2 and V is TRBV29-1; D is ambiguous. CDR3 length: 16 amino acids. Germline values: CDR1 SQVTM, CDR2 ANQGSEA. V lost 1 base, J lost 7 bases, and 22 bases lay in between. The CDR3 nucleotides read TGCAGCGTTGAAGCCCCCTCTCAGGTGCCTAGAGCTGGCTACACCTTC. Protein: CSVEAPSQVPRAGYTF.

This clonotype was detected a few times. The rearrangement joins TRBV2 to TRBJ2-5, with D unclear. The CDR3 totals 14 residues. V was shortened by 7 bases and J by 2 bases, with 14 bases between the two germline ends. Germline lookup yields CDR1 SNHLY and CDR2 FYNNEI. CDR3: CASKLPGRQETQYF. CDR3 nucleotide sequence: TGTGCCAGCAAACTCCCCGGCAGACAAGAGACCCAGTACTTC. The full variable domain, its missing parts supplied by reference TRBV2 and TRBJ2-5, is EPEVTQTPSHQVTQMGQEVILRCVPISNHLYFYWYRQILGQKVEFLVSFYNNEISEKSEIFDDQFSVERPDGSNFTLKIRSTKLEDSAMYFCASKLPGRQETQYFGPGTRLLVL.

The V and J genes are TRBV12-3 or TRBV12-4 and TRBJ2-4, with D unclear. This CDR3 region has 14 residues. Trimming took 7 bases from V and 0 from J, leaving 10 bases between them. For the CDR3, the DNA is TGTGCCAGCACAAGAATGCTAGCCAAAAACATTCAGTACTTC. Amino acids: CASTRMLAKNIQYF.

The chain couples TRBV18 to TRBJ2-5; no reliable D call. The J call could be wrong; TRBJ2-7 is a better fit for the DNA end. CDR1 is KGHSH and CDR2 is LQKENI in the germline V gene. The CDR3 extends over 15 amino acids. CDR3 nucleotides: TGTGCCAGCTCACCACCTGCTCGTGCCACCTACGAGCAGTACTTC. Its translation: CASSPPARATYEQYF.

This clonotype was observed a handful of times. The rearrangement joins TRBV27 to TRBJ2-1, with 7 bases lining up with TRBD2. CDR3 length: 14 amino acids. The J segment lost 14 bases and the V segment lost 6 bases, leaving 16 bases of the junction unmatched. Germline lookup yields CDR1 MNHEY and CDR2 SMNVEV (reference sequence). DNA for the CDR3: TGTGCCAGCAGCGATTCCCTAGGACTAGTTCGCGAGTTCTTC. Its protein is CASSDSLGLVREFF.

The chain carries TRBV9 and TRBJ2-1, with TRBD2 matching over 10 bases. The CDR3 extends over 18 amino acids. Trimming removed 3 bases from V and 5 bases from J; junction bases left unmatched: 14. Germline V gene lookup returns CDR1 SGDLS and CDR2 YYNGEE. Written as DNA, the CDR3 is TGTGCCAGCAGCGCTCCGCGGTGGGCTAGCGGGAGCAACAATGAGCAGTTCTTC. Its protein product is CASSAPRWASGSNNEQFF. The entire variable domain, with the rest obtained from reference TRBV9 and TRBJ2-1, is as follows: DSGVTQTPKHLITATGQRVTLRCSPRSGDLSVYWYQQSLDQGLQFLIQYYNGEERAKGNILERFSAQQFPDLHSELNLSSLELGDSALYFCASSAPRWASGSNNEQFFGPGTRLTVL.

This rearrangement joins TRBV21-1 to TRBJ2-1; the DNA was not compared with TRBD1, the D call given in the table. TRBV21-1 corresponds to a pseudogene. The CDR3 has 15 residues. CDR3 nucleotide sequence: TGTGCCAGCAGAGCCGGGACAGGGGGCTACAATGAGCAGTTCTTC. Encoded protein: CASRAGTGGYNEQFF.

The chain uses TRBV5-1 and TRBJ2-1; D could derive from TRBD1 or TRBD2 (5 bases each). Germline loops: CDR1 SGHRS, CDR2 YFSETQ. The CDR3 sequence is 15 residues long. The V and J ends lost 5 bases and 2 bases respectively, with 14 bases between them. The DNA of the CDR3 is TGCGCCAGCAGGTTCGGGACGCCGACCTACAATGAGCAGTTCTTC. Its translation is CASRFGTPTYNEQFF. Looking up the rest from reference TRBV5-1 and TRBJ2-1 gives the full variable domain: KAGVTQTPRYLIKTRGQQVTLSCSPISGHRSVSWYQQTPGQGLQFLFEYFSETQRNKGNFPGRFSGRQFSNSRSEMNVSTLELGDSALYLCASRFGTPTYNEQFFGPGTRLTVL.

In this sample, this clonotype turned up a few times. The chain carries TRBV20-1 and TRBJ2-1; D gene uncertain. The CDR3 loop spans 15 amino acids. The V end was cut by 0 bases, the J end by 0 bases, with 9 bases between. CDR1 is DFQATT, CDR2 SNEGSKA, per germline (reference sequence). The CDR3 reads CSARDGTDSYNEQFF. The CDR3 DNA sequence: TGCAGTGCTAGAGATGGAACAGACTCCTACAATGAGCAGTTCTTC.

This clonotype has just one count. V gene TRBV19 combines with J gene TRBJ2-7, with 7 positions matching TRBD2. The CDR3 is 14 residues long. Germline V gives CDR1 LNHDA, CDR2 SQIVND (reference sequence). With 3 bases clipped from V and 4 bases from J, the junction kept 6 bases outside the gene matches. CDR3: CASSIGSGGYEQYF. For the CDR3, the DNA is TGTGCCAGTAGTATTGGCTCCGGGGGGTACGAGCAGTACTTC.

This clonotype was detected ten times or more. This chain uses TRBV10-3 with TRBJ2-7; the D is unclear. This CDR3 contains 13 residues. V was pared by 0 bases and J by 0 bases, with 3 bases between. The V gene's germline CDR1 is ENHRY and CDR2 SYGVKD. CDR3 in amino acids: CAISESGSYEQYF. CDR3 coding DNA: TGTGCCATCAGTGAGTCGGGCTCCTACGAGCAGTACTTC.

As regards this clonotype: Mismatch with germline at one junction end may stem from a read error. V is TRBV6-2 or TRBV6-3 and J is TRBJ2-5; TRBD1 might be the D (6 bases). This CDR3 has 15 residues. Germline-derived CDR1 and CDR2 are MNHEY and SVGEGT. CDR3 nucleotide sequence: TGTGCCAGCAGCGTAGGACAGAGAGTACCAGAGAACCAGTACTTC. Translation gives CASSVGQRVPENQYF.

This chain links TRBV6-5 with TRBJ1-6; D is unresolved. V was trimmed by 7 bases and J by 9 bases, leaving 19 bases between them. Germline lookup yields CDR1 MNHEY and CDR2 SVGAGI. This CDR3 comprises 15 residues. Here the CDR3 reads CASIGSAAYGSPLHF. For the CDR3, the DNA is TGTGCCAGCATTGGGTCGGCGGCGTATGGTTCACCCCTCCACTTT.

The CDR3 DNA is TGTGCCAGCAGCTTGCCTCCCCAGGGAACCTACAATGAGCAGTACTTC. Residues: CASSLPPQGTYNEQYF. This chain joins TRBV5-6 and TRBJ2-1; possible D gene TRBD1, 5 bases. The J call may be wrong; the DNA end is better matched by TRBJ2-7. The CDR3 totals 16 residues. From germline, CDR1 is SGHDT and CDR2 YYEEEE.

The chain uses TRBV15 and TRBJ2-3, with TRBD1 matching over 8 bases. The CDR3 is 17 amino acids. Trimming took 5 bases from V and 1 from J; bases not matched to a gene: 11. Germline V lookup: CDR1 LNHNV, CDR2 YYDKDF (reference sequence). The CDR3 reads CATSVGAVTGGTDTQYF. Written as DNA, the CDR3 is TGTGCCACCAGCGTCGGGGCCGTGACAGGGGGCACAGATACGCAGTATTTT.

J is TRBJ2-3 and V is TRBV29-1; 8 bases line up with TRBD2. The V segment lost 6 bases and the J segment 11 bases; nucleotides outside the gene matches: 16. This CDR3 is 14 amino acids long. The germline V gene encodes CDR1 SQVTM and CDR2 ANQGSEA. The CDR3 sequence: CSVPPGYPGGGQYF. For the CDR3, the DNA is TGCAGCGTGCCCCCCGGCTACCCGGGGGGGGGGCAGTATTTT.

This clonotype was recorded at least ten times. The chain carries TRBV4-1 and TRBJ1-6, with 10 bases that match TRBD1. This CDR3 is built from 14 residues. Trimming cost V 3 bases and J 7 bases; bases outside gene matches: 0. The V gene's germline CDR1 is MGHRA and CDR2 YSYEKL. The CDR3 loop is CASSQGQGNSPLHF. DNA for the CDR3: TGCGCCAGCAGCCAGGGACAGGGGAATTCACCCCTCCACTTT.

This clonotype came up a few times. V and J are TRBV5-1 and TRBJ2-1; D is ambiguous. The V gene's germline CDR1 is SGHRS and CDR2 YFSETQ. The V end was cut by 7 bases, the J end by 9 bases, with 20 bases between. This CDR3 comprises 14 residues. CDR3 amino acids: CASRLGGDLGEQFF. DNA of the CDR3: TGCGCCAGCCGCCTTGGCGGCGATTTGGGTGAGCAGTTCTTC.

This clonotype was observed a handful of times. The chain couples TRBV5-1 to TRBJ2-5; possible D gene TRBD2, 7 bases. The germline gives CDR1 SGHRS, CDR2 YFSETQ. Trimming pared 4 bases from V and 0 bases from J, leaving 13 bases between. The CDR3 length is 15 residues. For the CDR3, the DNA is TGCGCCAGCAGCCCCGAGGGGGGGGACCAAGAGACCCAGTACTTC. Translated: CASSPEGGDQETQYF.

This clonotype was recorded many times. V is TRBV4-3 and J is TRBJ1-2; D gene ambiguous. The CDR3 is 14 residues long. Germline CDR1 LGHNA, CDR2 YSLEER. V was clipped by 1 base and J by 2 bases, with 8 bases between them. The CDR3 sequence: CASSQGAANYGYTF. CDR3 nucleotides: TGCGCCAGCAGCCAAGGGGCGGCAAACTATGGCTACACCTTC.

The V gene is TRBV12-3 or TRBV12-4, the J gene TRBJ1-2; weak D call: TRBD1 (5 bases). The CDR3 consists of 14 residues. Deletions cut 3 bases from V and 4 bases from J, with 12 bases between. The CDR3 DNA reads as TGTGCCAGCAGTTTCTGGGATACAGGCTATGGCTACACCTTC. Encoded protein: CASSFWDTGYGYTF.